This T cell receptor (beta chain) is drawn from a study of technical replicates of blood from a few donors. Repertoires were generated with immunoSEQ multiplex PCR, while TCRdb's copy carries only in-frame clones and drops some. The profile shows 55,000 to 80,000 clones, 95% to 98% of them singletons. There are 17 residues in the CDR3. Trimming took 1 base from V and 5 from J; bases not matched to a gene: 10. From germline, CDR1 is LNHNV and CDR2 YYDKDF (reference sequence). This sequence joins TRBV15 and TRBJ2-5; 10 bases are a match to TRBD2. The sequenced sample consisted of T cells isolated from PBMCs. The TCR comes from a human donor in good health. CDR3 nucleotides: TGTGCCACCAGCAGAGGGCCTAGCGGGAGCGGCGGGGAGACCCAGTACTTC. Translation: CATSRGPSGSGGETQYF.